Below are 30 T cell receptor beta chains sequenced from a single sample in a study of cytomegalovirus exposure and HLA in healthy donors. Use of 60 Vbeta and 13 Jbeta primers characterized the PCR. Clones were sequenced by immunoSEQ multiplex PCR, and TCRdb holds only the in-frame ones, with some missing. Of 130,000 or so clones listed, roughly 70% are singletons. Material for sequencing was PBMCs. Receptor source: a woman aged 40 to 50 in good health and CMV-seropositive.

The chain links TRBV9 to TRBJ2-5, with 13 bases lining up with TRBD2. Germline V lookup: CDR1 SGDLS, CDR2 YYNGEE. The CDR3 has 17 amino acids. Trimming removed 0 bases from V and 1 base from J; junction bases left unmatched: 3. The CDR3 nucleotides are TGTGCCAGCAGCGTAGGGACTAGCGGGAGAGGCCAAGAGACCCAGTACTTC. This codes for CASSVGTSGRGQETQYF.

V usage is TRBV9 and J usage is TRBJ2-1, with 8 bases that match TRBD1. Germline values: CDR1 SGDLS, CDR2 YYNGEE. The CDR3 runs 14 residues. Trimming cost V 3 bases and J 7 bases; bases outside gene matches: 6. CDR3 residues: CASSATDRVNEQFF. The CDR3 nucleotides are TGTGCCAGCAGCGCAACGGACAGGGTGAATGAGCAGTTCTTC. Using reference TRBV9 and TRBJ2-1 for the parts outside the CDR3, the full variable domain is DSGVTQTPKHLITATGQRVTLRCSPRSGDLSVYWYQQSLDQGLQFLIQYYNGEERAKGNILERFSAQQFPDLHSELNLSSLELGDSALYFCASSATDRVNEQFFGPGTRLTVL.

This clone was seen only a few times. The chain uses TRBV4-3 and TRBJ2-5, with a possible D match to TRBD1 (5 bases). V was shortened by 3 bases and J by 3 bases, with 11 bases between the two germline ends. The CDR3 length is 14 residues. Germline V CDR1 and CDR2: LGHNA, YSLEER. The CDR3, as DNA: TGCGCCAGCAGCCATAAAAACAGGAAAGAGACCCAGTACTTC. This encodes CASSHKNRKETQYF.

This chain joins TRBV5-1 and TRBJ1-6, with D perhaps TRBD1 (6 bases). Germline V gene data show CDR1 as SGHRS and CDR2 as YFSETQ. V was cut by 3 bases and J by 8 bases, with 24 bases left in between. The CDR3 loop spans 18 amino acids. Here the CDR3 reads CASSYFPLDSKVDSPLHF. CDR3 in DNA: TGCGCCAGCAGCTACTTCCCTCTGGACAGTAAAGTTGATTCACCCCTCCACTTT.

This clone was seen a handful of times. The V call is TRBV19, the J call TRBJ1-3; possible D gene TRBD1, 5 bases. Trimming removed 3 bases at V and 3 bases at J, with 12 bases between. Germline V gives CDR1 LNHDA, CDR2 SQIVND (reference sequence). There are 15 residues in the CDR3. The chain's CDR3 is CASSMAGTGGNTIYF. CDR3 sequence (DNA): TGTGCCAGTAGTATGGCCGGGACTGGTGGAAACACCATATATTTT.

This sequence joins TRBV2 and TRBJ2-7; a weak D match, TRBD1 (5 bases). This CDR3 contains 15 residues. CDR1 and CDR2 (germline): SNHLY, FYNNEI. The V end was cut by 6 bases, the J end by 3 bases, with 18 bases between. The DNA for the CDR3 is TGTGCCAGCAGAGCGACAGCGACACTTGACTACGAGCAGTACTTC. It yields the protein CASRATATLDYEQYF.

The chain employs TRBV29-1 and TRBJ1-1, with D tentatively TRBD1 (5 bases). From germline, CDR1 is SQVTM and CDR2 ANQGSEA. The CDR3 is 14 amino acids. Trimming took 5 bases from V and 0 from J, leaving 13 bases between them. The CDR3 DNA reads TGCAGCGTTTTTTCTAGGGGCATGAACACTGAAGCTTTCTTT. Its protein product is CSVFSRGMNTEAFF. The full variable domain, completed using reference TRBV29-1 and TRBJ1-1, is SAVISQKPSRDICQRGTSLTIQCQVDSQVTMMFWYRQQPGQSLTLIATANQGSEATYESGFVIDKFPISRPNLTFSTLTVSNMSPEDSSIYLCSVFSRGMNTEAFFGQGTRLTVV.

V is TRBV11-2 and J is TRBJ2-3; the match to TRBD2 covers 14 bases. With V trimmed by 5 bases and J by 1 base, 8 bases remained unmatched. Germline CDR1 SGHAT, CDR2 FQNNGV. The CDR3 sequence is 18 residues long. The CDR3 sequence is CASSGRTSGGTRTDTQYF. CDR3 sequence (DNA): TGTGCCAGCAGCGGCCGGACTAGCGGGGGGACCCGCACAGATACGCAGTATTTT.

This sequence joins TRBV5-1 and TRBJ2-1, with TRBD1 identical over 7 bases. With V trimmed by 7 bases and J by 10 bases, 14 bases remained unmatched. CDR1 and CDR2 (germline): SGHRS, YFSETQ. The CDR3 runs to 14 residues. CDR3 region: CASSRTGQGEEQFF. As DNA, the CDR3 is TGCGCCAGCTCGAGGACAGGTCAGGGGGAGGAGCAGTTCTTC.

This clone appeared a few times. CDR3 nucleotides: TGTGCCACCAGCTGCCGGGACTCGGTATCTCAAGAGACCCAGTACTTC. This encodes CATSCRDSVSQETQYF. The J gene is TRBJ2-5, the V gene TRBV15; TRBD2 might be the D (6 bases). Trimming left V 5 bases short and J 2 bases short, with 18 bases between. The CDR3 is 16 amino acids. Germline assignment: CDR1 LNHNV and CDR2 YYDKDF (reference sequence).

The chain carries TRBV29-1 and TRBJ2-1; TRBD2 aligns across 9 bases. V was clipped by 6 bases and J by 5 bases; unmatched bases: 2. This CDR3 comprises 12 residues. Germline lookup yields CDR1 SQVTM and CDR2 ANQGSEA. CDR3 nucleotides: TGCAGCGTAAGCGGGAGGCACAATGAGCAGTTCTTC. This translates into CSVSGRHNEQFF.

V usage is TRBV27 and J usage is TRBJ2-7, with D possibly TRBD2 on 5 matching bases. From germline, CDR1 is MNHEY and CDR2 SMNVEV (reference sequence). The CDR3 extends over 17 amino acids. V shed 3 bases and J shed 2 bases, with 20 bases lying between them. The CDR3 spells CASSFGGIAGVPYEQYF. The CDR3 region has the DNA TGTGCCAGCAGTTTTGGAGGAATCGCAGGCGTTCCCTACGAGCAGTACTTC.

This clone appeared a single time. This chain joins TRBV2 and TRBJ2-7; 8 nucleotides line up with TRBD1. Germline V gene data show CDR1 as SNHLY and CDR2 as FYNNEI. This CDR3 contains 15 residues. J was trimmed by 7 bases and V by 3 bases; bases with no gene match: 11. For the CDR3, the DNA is TGTGCCAGCAGTGATACGCGGCAGGGGGCGTGGGAGCAGTACTTC. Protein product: CASSDTRQGAWEQYF.

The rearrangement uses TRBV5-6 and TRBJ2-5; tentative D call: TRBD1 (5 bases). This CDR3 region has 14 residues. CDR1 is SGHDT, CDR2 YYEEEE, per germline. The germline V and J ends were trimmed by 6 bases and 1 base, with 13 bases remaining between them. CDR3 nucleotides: TGTGCCAGCACCCAGCAAGGGGTCCAAGAGACCCAGTACTTC. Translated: CASTQQGVQETQYF.

The CDR3 DNA is TGTGCCAGCAGTGAAGTCAGGGGATATAGCAATCAGCCCCAGCATTTT. Its protein is CASSEVRGYSNQPQHF. V is TRBV2 and J is TRBJ1-5, with D possibly matching TRBD1 (6 bases). Germline V gene sequence: CDR1 SNHLY, CDR2 FYNNEI. The CDR3 is made up of 16 amino acids. The V end was cut by 1 base, the J end by 0 bases, with 10 bases between.

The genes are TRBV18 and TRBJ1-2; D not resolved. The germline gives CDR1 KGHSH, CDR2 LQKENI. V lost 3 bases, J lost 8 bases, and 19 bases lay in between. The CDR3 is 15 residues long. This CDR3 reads CASSPVSPGREGYTF. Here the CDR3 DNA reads TGTGCCAGCTCACCGGTTTCGCCGGGAAGAGAAGGCTACACCTTC.

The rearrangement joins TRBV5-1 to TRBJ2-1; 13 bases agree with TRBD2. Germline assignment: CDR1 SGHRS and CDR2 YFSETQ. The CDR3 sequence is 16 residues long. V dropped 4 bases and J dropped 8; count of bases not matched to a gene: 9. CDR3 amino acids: CASSVTSGGAPHEQFF. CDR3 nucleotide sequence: TGCGCCAGCAGCGTTACTAGCGGGGGGGCCCCCCATGAGCAGTTCTTC.

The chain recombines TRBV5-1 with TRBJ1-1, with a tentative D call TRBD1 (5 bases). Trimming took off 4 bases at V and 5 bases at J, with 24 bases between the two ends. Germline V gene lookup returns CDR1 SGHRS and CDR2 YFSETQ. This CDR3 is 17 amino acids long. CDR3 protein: CASSPTGEGGGMTEAFF. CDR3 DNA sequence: TGCGCCAGCAGCCCCACCGGAGAGGGTGGGGGGATGACTGAAGCTTTCTTT.

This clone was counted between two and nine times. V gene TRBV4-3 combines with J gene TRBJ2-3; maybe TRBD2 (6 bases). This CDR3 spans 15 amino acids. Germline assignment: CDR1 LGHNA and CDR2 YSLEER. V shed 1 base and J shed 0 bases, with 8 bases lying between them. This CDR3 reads CASSQGGASTDTQYF. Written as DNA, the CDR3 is TGCGCCAGCAGCCAAGGCGGGGCAAGCACAGATACGCAGTATTTT.

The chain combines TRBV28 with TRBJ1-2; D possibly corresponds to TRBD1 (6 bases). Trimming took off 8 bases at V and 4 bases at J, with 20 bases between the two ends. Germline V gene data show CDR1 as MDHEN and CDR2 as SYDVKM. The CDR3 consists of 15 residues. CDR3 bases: TGTGCCAGCTCTACCCTCCAGGGAGGGGGCTATGGCTACACCTTC. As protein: CASSTLQGGGYGYTF.

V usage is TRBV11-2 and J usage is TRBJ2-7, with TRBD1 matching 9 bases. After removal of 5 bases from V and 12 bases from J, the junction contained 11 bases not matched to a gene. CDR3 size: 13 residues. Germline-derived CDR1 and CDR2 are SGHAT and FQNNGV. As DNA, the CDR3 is TGTGCCAGCAGCCCAAATCGTGACAGGGGGGGGTACTTC. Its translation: CASSPNRDRGGYF.

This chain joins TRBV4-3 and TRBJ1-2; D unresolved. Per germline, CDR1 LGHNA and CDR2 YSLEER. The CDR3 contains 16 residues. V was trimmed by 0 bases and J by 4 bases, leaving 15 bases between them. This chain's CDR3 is CASSQERTAHAYGYTF. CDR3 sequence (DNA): TGCGCCAGCAGCCAAGAGCGGACTGCCCACGCCTATGGCTACACCTTC.

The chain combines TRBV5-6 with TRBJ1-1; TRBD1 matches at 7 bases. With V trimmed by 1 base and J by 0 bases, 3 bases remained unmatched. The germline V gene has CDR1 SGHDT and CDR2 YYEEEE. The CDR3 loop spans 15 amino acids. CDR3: CASSLPGQMNTEAFF. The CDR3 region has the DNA TGTGCCAGCAGCTTGCCGGGACAGATGAACACTGAAGCTTTCTTT.

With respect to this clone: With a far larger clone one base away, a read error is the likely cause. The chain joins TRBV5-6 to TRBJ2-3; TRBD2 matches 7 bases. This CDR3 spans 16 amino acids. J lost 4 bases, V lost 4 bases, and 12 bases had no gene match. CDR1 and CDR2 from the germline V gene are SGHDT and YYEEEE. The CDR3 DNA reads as TGTGCCAGCAGCCCGTGGGAGGTGGGGGGGGCAGATACGCAGTATTTT. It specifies CASSPWEVGGADTQYF.

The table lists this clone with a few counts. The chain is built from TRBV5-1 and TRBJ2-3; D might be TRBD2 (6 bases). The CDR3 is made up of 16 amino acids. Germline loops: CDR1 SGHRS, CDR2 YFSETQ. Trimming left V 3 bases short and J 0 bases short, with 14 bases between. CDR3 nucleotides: TGCGCCAGCAGCTCCGGGACTCGCTCTAGCACAGATACGCAGTATTTT. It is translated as CASSSGTRSSTDTQYF. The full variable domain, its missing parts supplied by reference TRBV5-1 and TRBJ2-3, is KAGVTQTPRYLIKTRGQQVTLSCSPISGHRSVSWYQQTPGQGLQFLFEYFSETQRNKGNFPGRFSGRQFSNSRSEMNVSTLELGDSALYLCASSSGTRSSTDTQYFGPGTRLTVL.

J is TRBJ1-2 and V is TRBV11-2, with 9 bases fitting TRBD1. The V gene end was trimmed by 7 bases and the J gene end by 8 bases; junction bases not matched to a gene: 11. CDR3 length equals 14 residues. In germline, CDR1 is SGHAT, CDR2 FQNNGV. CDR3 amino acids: CASTPGQGVGGYTF. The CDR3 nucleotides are TGTGCCAGCACCCCGGGACAGGGCGTTGGGGGCTACACCTTC.

The CDR3 DNA sequence: TGTGCCAGCAGCTTAGCGGGTGGGCTAGCGGGAGGATACAATGAGCAGTTCTTC. Residues: CASSLAGGLAGGYNEQFF. The chain employs TRBV7-2 and TRBJ2-1, with TRBD2 identical over 11 bases. CDR3 length equals 18 residues. Germline V gene lookup returns CDR1 SGHTA and CDR2 FQGNSA. V dropped 0 bases and J dropped 4; count of bases not matched to a gene: 8.

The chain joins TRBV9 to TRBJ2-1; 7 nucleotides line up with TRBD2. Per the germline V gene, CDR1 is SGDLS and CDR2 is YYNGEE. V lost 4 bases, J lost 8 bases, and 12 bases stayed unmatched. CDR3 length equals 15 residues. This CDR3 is CASSPTSLPNYEQFF. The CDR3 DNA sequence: TGTGCCAGCAGCCCGACTAGCCTCCCTAACTATGAGCAGTTCTTC. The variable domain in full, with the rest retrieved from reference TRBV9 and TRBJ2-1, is DSGVTQTPKHLITATGQRVTLRCSPRSGDLSVYWYQQSLDQGLQFLIQYYNGEERAKGNILERFSAQQFPDLHSELNLSSLELGDSALYFCASSPTSLPNYEQFFGPGTRLTVL.

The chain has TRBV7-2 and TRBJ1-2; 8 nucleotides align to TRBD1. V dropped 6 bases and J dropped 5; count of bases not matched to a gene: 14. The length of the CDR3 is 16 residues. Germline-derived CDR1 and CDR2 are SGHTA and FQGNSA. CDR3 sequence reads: CASRLEGQAFGYGYTF. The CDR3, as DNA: TGTGCCAGCAGGCTAGAGGGACAGGCCTTTGGGTATGGCTACACCTTC.

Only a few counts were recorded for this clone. The CDR3 protein is CASSPGTLSSYNEQFF. The CDR3 DNA is TGCGCCAGCAGCCCGGGGACTTTGAGCTCCTACAATGAGCAGTTCTTC. The chain recombines TRBV5-1 with TRBJ2-1, with D possibly matching TRBD2 (6 bases). Germline V gene data show CDR1 as SGHRS and CDR2 as YFSETQ. This CDR3 spans 16 amino acids. Trimming took 4 bases from V and 0 from J, leaving 14 bases between them.